The next 6 T cell receptor beta chains were all read from a single sample in a study of T cell responses to AZD1222 COVID-19 vaccine. The repertoire was sequenced with immunoSEQ multiplex PCR; TCRdb's copy has only in-frame clones and lacks some. The sample lists under 200,000 clones, 90% to 95% occurring once. The material sequenced was peripheral blood, taken 28 days after the second AZD1222 dose. The source of these receptors is an adult who received the AZD1222 COVID-19 vaccine.

The CDR3 is CASSSPTGRDQPQHF. The CDR3 DNA reads TGTGCCAGCAGTTCCCCGACAGGGAGGGATCAGCCCCAGCATTTT. This sequence joins TRBV28 and TRBJ1-5; TRBD1 matches at 7 bases. CDR3 length equals 15 residues. The V gene's germline CDR1 is MDHEN and CDR2 SYDVKM. The J segment lost 5 bases and the V segment lost 4 bases, leaving 8 bases of the junction unmatched.

This sequence joins TRBV28 and TRBJ2-7; D is uncertain. Germline CDR1 reads MDHEN; CDR2 reads SYDVKM. With 4 bases removed from V and 3 bases from J, the gap between germline ends came to 4 bases. The length of the CDR3 is 11 residues. The CDR3 here is CASSWDYEQYF. DNA for the CDR3: TGTGCCAGCAGTTGGGACTACGAGCAGTACTTC.

The V and J genes are TRBV7-2 and TRBJ2-7; D might be TRBD1 or TRBD2, each matching 5 bases. The V gene lost 0 bases and the J gene lost 0 bases, with 12 bases spanning the gap. The CDR3 is 16 residues long. Germline CDR1 reads SGHTA; CDR2 reads FQGNSA. The CDR3 loop is CASSLAGTGSSYEQYF. DNA of the CDR3: TGTGCCAGCAGCTTAGCGGGGACGGGAAGCTCCTACGAGCAGTACTTC.

This clone is a singleton in its sample. The chain couples TRBV16 to TRBJ2-1, with 11 bases matching TRBD1. The V gene end was trimmed by 2 bases and the J gene end by 6 bases; junction bases not matched to a gene: 0. This CDR3 region has 14 residues. CDR1 is KGHSY, CDR2 FQNENV, per germline. CDR3 amino acids: CASSQGTGGNEQFF. CDR3 nucleotide sequence: TGTGCCAGCAGCCAAGGGACAGGGGGCAATGAGCAGTTCTTC. The full variable domain, completed using reference TRBV16 and TRBJ2-1, is GEEVAQTPKHLVRGEGQKAKLYCAPIKGHSYVFWYQQVLKNEFKFLISFQNENVFDETGMPKERFSAKCLPNSPCSLEIQATKLEDSAVYFCASSQGTGGNEQFFGPGTRLTVL.

A word on this clone: One end of the junction varies from germline; a read error may be responsible. This chain links TRBV7-7 with TRBJ2-3; D gene uncertain. Germline CDR1 is SSHAT and CDR2 is FNYEAQ (reference sequence). There are 14 residues in the CDR3. The CDR3 is CASSHPLSADTQYF. In DNA form, the CDR3 reads TGTGCTAGCAGCCACCCTCTTTCAGCCGATACGCAGTATTTT.

V is TRBV27 and J is TRBJ2-3; possible D gene TRBD2, 6 bases. V lost 3 bases and J 1 base, leaving 11 bases between the germline ends. Germline CDR1 and CDR2: MNHEY and SMNVEV (reference sequence). The CDR3 is 15 residues long. The CDR3 nucleotides read TGTGCCAGCAGTTTGGGCTGGGGGGGCACAGATACGCAGTATTTT. It is translated as CASSLGWGGTDTQYF.